The 7 T cell receptor beta chains listed next were all sequenced from one sample in a study of shared clonotypes between healthy human individuals. The protocol was immunoSEQ multiplex PCR, while the TCRdb copy is restricted to in-frame clones and leaves out a portion. The repertoire holds more than 2 million clones, with about 95% as singletons. Naive CD8 isolation took CD45RO-negative cells positively selected for CCR7 and excluded terminally differentiated effector memory CD45RA+ cells. Input material: naive CD8+ T cells sorted from blood. These receptor sequences come from a man aged 18 to 35 in good health.

V usage is TRBV4-3 and J usage is TRBJ2-3; tentatively, D is TRBD1 (6 bases). Germline V gene sequence: CDR1 LGHNA, CDR2 YSLEER. V was cut by 0 bases and J by 2 bases, with 27 bases left in between. The CDR3 covers 21 residues. CDR3 sequence (DNA): TGCGCCAGCAGCCAAGATGGTGGGGGCACCACCAGCTTTTACCACACAGATACGCAGTATTTT. Amino acids: CASSQDGGGTTSFYHTDTQYF.

This chain joins TRBV5-8 and TRBJ2-1; TRBD1 agrees at 9 bases. This CDR3 contains 17 residues. Germline assignment: CDR1 SGHTS and CDR2 YDEGEE. V was pared by 0 bases and J by 4 bases, with 8 bases of the junction left unmatched. The CDR3 region has the DNA TGTGCCAGCAGCTTGGGCGACAGGGGGTACGGGTACAATGAGCAGTTCTTC. It encodes CASSLGDRGYGYNEQFF.

The CDR3 reads CASRPGQGQTYNEQFF. CDR3 in DNA: TGTGCCAGCAGACCCGGACAGGGGCAAACCTACAATGAGCAGTTCTTC. The rearrangement links TRBV2 to TRBJ2-1, with 9 bases fitting TRBD1. The length of the CDR3 is 16 residues. CDR1 is SNHLY and CDR2 is FYNNEI in the germline V gene. Germline trimming cut 6 bases from V and 2 bases from J; bases unmatched to any gene: 8.

The V and J genes are TRBV2 and TRBJ1-2, with D tentatively TRBD1 (5 bases). This CDR3 has 14 amino acids. The V and J ends lost 2 bases and 6 bases respectively, with 13 bases between them. Germline loops: CDR1 SNHLY, CDR2 FYNNEI. The CDR3 DNA reads as TGTGCCAGCAGTGAAACGACAGCTGGAAATGGCTACACCTTC. Its protein product is CASSETTAGNGYTF.

CDR3 DNA sequence: TGTGCCAGCAGTTACTGGGGAGAAGCAGATACGCAGTATTTT. Translated, it gives CASSYWGEADTQYF. The chain uses TRBV6-7 and TRBJ2-3; perhaps TRBD2 as D (5 bases). TRBV6-7 is filed as an ORF, its function uncertain. V gave up 1 base and J gave up 4 bases, with 9 bases separating them. The CDR3 extends over 14 amino acids.

As for this clone: Other DNA sequences within the sample encode an identical CDR3. V gene TRBV11-2 combines with J gene TRBJ1-1; unclear D gene. The CDR3 runs 13 residues. Trimming took 1 base from V and 2 from J, leaving 5 bases between them. Germline V gene lookup returns CDR1 SGHAT and CDR2 FQNNGV. CDR3 loop: CASSLASNTEAFF. Here the CDR3 DNA reads TGTGCCAGCAGCTTAGCAAGCAACACTGAAGCTTTCTTT.

This chain connects TRBV7-2 to TRBJ2-3; TRBD1 aligns across 7 bases. Germline CDR1 reads SGHTA; CDR2 reads FQGNSA. Unmatched junction bases numbered 7, after V lost 5 bases and J lost 2 bases. The CDR3 length is 15 residues. CDR3 bases: TGTGCCAGCAGCCGAGACAGGGTGGACACAGATACGCAGTATTTT. Translating gives CASSRDRVDTDTQYF.